This is a list of T cell receptor beta chains from one sample in a study of Ad26.COV2.S vaccination and SARS-CoV-2 variants. Sequencing was performed with immunoSEQ multiplex PCR; in TCRdb, only in-frame clones are kept and a portion is missing. The table includes roughly 320,000 clones, around nine tenths detected once. The source was peripheral blood, collected in a trial of Ad26.COV2.S vaccine versus placebo. These receptors all come from a person between 18 and 59 years old who received the Ad26.COV2.S COVID-19 vaccine or a placebo. CDR3s include the opening cysteine and the closing phenylalanine or tryptophan. A D gene is named only where the DNA matches it firmly. Clone size appears in some rows only: once, few, many, or a class for an expanded clone.

clone_size d_call j_call v_call cdr3_aa cdr3_nt
once - TRBJ1-1 TRBV7-6 CASSLGRVTEAFF TGTGCCAGCAGCTTAGGCAGGGTAACTGAAGCTTTCTTT
- - TRBJ1-5 TRBV15 CATSRDPQGSVGNQPQHF TGTGCCACCAGCAGAGATCCCCAGGGTTCGGTTGGCAATCAGCCCCAGCATTTT
- TRBD1 TRBJ1-4 TRBV19 CASSIDSPGQANEKLFF TGTGCCAGTAGTATAGATTCCCCGGGACAGGCAAATGAAAAACTGTTTTTT
- TRBD2 TRBJ2-1 TRBV24-1 CATSEGGGGNNEQFF TGTGCCACCAGTGAAGGTGGGGGGGGAAACAATGAGCAGTTCTTC
- - TRBJ1-4 TRBV5-4 CASSFTPGSTNEKLFF TGTGCCAGCAGCTTCACGCCTGGTTCAACTAATGAAAAACTGTTTTTT
- - TRBJ1-4 TRBV30 CAWSTGTTNEKLFF TGTGCCTGGTCTACAGGGACGACTAATGAAAAACTGTTTTTT
- - TRBJ2-3 TRBV12-3/TRBV12-4 CASSLGTDTQYF TGTGCCAGCAGTTTGGGCACAGATACGCAGTATTTT
- - TRBJ2-7 TRBV6-6 CASSQTGTEQYF TGTGCCAGCAGCCAGACAGGTACCGAGCAGTACTTC
- TRBD1 TRBJ1-5 TRBV2 CASRSTGNQPQHF TGTGCCAGCAGATCGACAGGGAATCAGCCCCAGCATTTT
- - TRBJ1-5 TRBV19 CASSTREGRFSNQPQHF TGTGCCAGTAGTACCCGGGAGGGGAGGTTTAGCAATCAGCCCCAGCATTTT
- - TRBJ2-7 TRBV5-1 CASSLSVDEQYF TGCGCCAGCAGCTTAAGCGTTGACGAGCAGTACTTC
- - TRBJ2-3 TRBV14 CASSQPRGGQQYF TGTGCCAGCAGCCAACCTCGGGGCGGGCAACAGTATTTT
- - TRBJ2-2 TRBV3-1/TRBV3-2 CASSQAWTVGLFF TGTGCCAGCAGCCAAGCCTGGACAGTGGGCCTGTTTTTT
- - TRBJ1-3 TRBV7-2 CASSTNPGPGNTIYF TGTGCCAGCAGCACAAACCCGGGGCCTGGAAACACCATATATTTT
- - TRBJ1-2 TRBV29-1 CSVRGAYGYTF TGCAGCGTTCGGGGTGCGTATGGCTACACCTTC
- - TRBJ2-7 TRBV27 CASSFGGATYEQYF TGTGCCAGCAGTTTTGGGGGAGCTACCTACGAGCAGTACTTC
- - TRBJ1-1 TRBV11-2 CASSLVIGRRTGSTEAFF TGTGCCAGCAGCTTAGTAATCGGTCGGCGAACAGGGAGCACTGAAGCTTTCTTT
- - TRBJ1-1 TRBV30 CAWSRWAQGNTEAFF TGTGCCTGGAGTCGGTGGGCACAGGGGAACACTGAAGCTTTCTTT
- - TRBJ2-7 TRBV27 CASSTSNRYSYEQYF TGTGCCAGCAGTACATCTAACAGGTATTCCTACGAGCAGTACTTC
- - TRBJ2-5 TRBV6-2/TRBV6-3 CASSNGRVRAAFERETQYF TGTGCCAGCAGTAACGGCAGGGTGAGGGCCGCGTTTGAAAGAGAGACCCAGTACTTC
- TRBD1 TRBJ2-1 TRBV19 CASSIAGTAAYNEQFF TGTGCCAGTAGTATAGCCGGGACAGCGGCGTACAATGAGCAGTTCTTC
- - TRBJ2-2 TRBV7-8 CASSPSSDGNTGELFF TGTGCCAGCAGCCCAAGCAGTGACGGAAACACCGGGGAGCTGTTTTTT
- TRBD2 TRBJ2-3 TRBV6-6 CASSQLAGVGADTQYF TGTGCCAGCAGCCAACTAGCGGGGGTGGGTGCAGATACGCAGTATTTT
once - TRBJ2-5 TRBV6-5 CASSYSPADETQYF TGTGCCAGCAGCTACTCGCCGGCGGATGAGACCCAGTACTTC
- - TRBJ2-1 TRBV19 CASTTGHWNEQFF TGTGCCAGTACAACAGGGCATTGGAATGAGCAGTTCTTC
- TRBD1 TRBJ1-6 TRBV18 CASSSRMGQGNSPLHF TGTGCCAGTTCTTCTCGCATGGGACAGGGTAATTCACCCCTCCACTTT
- - TRBJ1-1 TRBV20-1 CSASKPREAFF TGCAGTGCTTCCAAACCACGGGAAGCTTTCTTT
- TRBD1 TRBJ1-2 TRBV13 CASSPQTGALANYGYTF TGTGCCAGCAGCCCTCAGACAGGGGCGTTAGCTAACTATGGCTACACCTTC
- - TRBJ2-2 TRBV6-5 CASRSLGNSGELFF TGTGCCAGTCGGAGTCTTGGAAACTCCGGGGAGCTGTTTTTT